This T cell receptor beta chain derives from a study of T cells in localized non-small cell lung cancer. Study conclusions and caveats: Adjacent lung was found to contain a median about 50 of the top 100 tumor clones. Maximal T cell clonality occurred in uninvolved adjacent lung, with tumor ranking below it.

The CDR3 loop spans 14 amino acids. Germline CDR1 and CDR2: SNHLY and FYNNEI. Trimming removed 5 bases from V and 2 bases from J; junction bases left unmatched: 5. This table comes from immunoSEQ multiplex PCR, and its TCRdb copy is limited to in-frame clones, with some not included. Counted here are approximately 34,000 clones, 90% to 95% occurring once; the ten biggest clones make up 7.9%. As regards this clone: What it binds is unknown.

This sequence originates from a female donor older than 55 with stage I lung adenocarcinoma. The sequenced sample was peripheral blood, obtained before any cancer treatment. This sequence joins TRBV2 and TRBJ2-5, with 7 nucleotides matching TRBD2. The CDR3 DNA reads TGTGCCAGCAGTCCCGGGACTACACAAGAGACCCAGTACTTC. It codes for CASSPGTTQETQYF.